This T cell receptor (beta chain) originates from a study of blood T cell repertoires in COVID-19. Profiled with immunoSEQ multiplex PCR; TCRdb holds only in-frame clones, not every one. Among 250,000 to 300,000 clones listed, roughly 93% were seen once. Unmatched junction bases numbered 8, after V lost 2 bases and J lost 7 bases. This CDR3 spans 16 amino acids. Germline loops: CDR1 MGHRA, CDR2 YSYEKL. The sequenced sample consisted of PBMCs or T cells enriched from blood (not recorded which). The chain combines TRBV4-1 with TRBJ1-5, with 10 bases identical to TRBD1. This clonotype was sampled from a woman aged 35 to 49 with acute COVID-19. The CDR3 nucleotides are TGCGCCAGCAGCCAACGAATTGGGACAGGGGCCCAGCCCCAGCATTTT. Its protein is CASSQRIGTGAQPQHF.